This T cell receptor (beta chain) was sequenced for a study of radiation and T cells in renal cell carcinoma. Study as a whole: Nephrectomy followed 15 Gy stereotactic body radiation by 4 weeks.

A remark on this clone: Its antigen is undetermined.

Study-level points and caveats: In blood, top tumor clones expanded by 2 weeks, shrinking by 4.

The table came from immunoSEQ multiplex PCR; TCRdb's copy has only in-frame clones and leaves some out. Counted here are under 55,000 clones, roughly 80% occurring once; the ten biggest clones make up roughly 33%. Germline V CDR1 and CDR2: SGHVS, FNYEAQ. Unmatched junction bases numbered 8, after V lost 1 base and J lost 6 bases. The CDR3 is made up of 15 amino acids. The time point denotes: baseline pretreatment blood. Specified treatment: 15 Gy SBRT to primary tumor, nephrectomy 4 weeks later. Radiation-treated patients gave blood at baseline, week 2 and week 4. The input for sequencing was blood, taken from a patient whose treatment included radiotherapy and nephrectomy. This chain connects TRBV7-6 to TRBJ2-5; 7 bases agree with TRBD2. The TCR sequence derives from a woman between 70 and 85 years old with renal cell carcinoma. The CDR3: CASSLEVPGGQTQYF. The CDR3 DNA sequence: TGTGCCAGCAGCTTAGAAGTTCCGGGGGGACAGACCCAGTACTTC.